The source of this T cell receptor (beta chain) is a study of blood T cell repertoires in COVID-19. Across the study: From T cells, B-cell-depleted T cells, or PBMCs came the material, which was cDNA or gDNA.

Only in-frame clones appear in the TCRdb table, and some are missing; sequencing was by immunoSEQ multiplex PCR. The table shows roughly 170,000 clones, with approximately 81% occurring only once. The length of the CDR3 is 13 residues. V shed 5 bases and J shed 10 bases, with 13 bases lying between them. Germline CDR1 KGHDR, CDR2 SFDVKD. This rearrangement joins TRBV24-1 to TRBJ1-4; no reliable D call. The receptor was derived from a man in his fifties or sixties who had recovered from COVID-19. Source material: PBMCs or T cells enriched from blood (not recorded which). The CDR3 nucleotides read TGTGCCACCAGTGGGCCGCCCTCGGGAAAACTGTTTTTT. The encoded protein is CATSGPPSGKLFF.